One and the same sample provided the 4 T cell receptor beta chains below, sequenced in a study of T cell responses to AZD1222 COVID-19 vaccine. The protocol was immunoSEQ multiplex PCR, while the TCRdb copy is restricted to in-frame clones and leaves out a portion. The sample contains about 120,000 clones, about nine tenths of which appear only once. Sequencing was performed on peripheral blood, taken 28 days after the second AZD1222 dose. Every receptor here comes from an adult who received the AZD1222 COVID-19 vaccine.

The V and J genes are TRBV12-3 or TRBV12-4 and TRBJ2-1; no clear D gene. The V gene lost 3 bases and the J gene lost 5 bases, with 8 bases spanning the gap. The CDR3 has 13 residues. The CDR3 region has the DNA TGTGCCAGCAGTTTTCGTCAAGACAATGAGCAGTTCTTC. Translated: CASSFRQDNEQFF.

This clone was recorded once. J is TRBJ2-5 and V is TRBV5-1, with a tentative D call TRBD1 (5 bases). Per germline, CDR1 SGHRS and CDR2 YFSETQ. This CDR3 comprises 15 residues. Trimming removed 5 bases from V and 4 bases from J, with 18 bases in between. CDR3 loop: CASSFSIQVRETQYF. In DNA form, the CDR3 reads TGCGCCAGCAGTTTCTCGATACAGGTCCGAGAGACCCAGTACTTC.

The rearrangement links TRBV18 to TRBJ2-5; 11 bases agree with TRBD2. The ends lost 8 bases at V and 1 base at J; junction bases unmatched: 18. The CDR3 sequence is 19 residues long. Looked up from germline, CDR1 is KGHSH and CDR2 is LQKENI. The CDR3 reads CASGRLAGTPELFQETQYF. CDR3 coding DNA: TGTGCCAGCGGAAGACTAGCGGGAACCCCTGAATTATTCCAAGAGACCCAGTACTTC.

The CDR3 DNA reads TGCGCCAGCAGTCGCGAGGACAGGTCCGTACTTAGCACAGATACGCAGTATTTT. It codes for CASSREDRSVLSTDTQYF. The chain links TRBV23-1 to TRBJ2-3; 7 positions match TRBD1. TRBV23-1 is given ORF status, its function remaining uncertain. Trimming cost V 4 bases and J 0 bases; bases outside gene matches: 13. The length of the CDR3 is 18 residues.